This T cell receptor beta chain originates from a study of shared clonotypes between healthy human individuals. Study as a whole: Researchers drew samples from two women and three men aged 18 to 49.

As to this clone: The antigen is unknown.

Study-level points and caveats: A reduction in generation probabilities was seen for non-shared clonotypes relative to those shared by all four donors.

There are 18 residues in the CDR3. Trimming left V 1 base short and J 1 base short, with 20 bases between. Germline loops: CDR1 SGHRS, CDR2 YFSETQ. Healthy and HIV-negative, the adult donors had no recent acute infections or vaccinations. All participating donors were Caucasian adults from Nashville, Tennessee. Libraries were prepared by immunoSEQ multiplex PCR; TCRdb keeps only in-frame clonotypes and omits some of them. The sample includes roughly 2,300,000 clones, 85% to 95% of them seen just once. The clonotype was recovered from a man between 18 and 35 years old in good health. Some clones in this sample may be carry-over from other donors' samples. Source material: naive CD4+ T cells from PBMCs. As to subset: CD45RA+ positively selected. This chain joins TRBV5-1 and TRBJ1-1; maybe TRBD1 (5 bases). Here the CDR3 reads CASSLWTGWGSANTEAFF. The CDR3 DNA is TGCGCCAGCAGCTTGTGGACCGGTTGGGGCTCGGCGAACACTGAAGCTTTCTTT. The whole variable domain, filled in from reference TRBV5-1 and TRBJ1-1, reads KAGVTQTPRYLIKTRGQQVTLSCSPISGHRSVSWYQQTPGQGLQFLFEYFSETQRNKGNFPGRFSGRQFSNSRSEMNVSTLELGDSALYLCASSLWTGWGSANTEAFFGQGTRLTVV.